This T cell receptor (beta chain) was recorded in a study of cytomegalovirus exposure and HLA in healthy donors. Background on the study: Earlier work reported 90 million to 120 million unique TCR beta sequences from roughly 180 million T cells. From HLA-typed donors, an early data release held tens of millions of unique TCRs.

Unrecorded immune exposure was likely among donors, who were nominally healthy when sampled. Germline values: CDR1 SQVTM, CDR2 ANQGSEA. V shed 4 bases and J shed 5 bases, with 8 bases lying between them. The CDR3 extends over 11 amino acids. Study-level findings and limits: Per a later analysis, 16,951 TCR beta sequences showed association with HLA alleles at 0.05 false discovery rate.

Comment on this clone: Its specificity is not known.

60 Vbeta and 13 Jbeta primers were used in PCR. Clones were read by immunoSEQ multiplex PCR, and TCRdb kept only the in-frame ones, dropping some. The sample has 150,000 or so clones, roughly 80% seen once; the top ten hold around 4.3%. This TCR derives from a man in his fifties in good health and CMV-seropositive. The chain joins TRBV29-1 to TRBJ2-5; D is unclear. The sample was PBMCs. The CDR3 here is CSVGSRETQYF. CDR3 in DNA: TGCAGCGTTGGGTCGAGGGAGACCCAGTACTTC.